These 5 T cell receptor beta chains originate from one sample sequenced in a study of blood T cells in healthy people across ages. Then a second PCR, running about 6 to 12 cycles, was carried out with a sample-barcoded 5' primer and a J-beta primer mix. TCRdb used MiXCR to reprocess the 5' RACE reads, holding one entry per CDR3 protein. The table lists around 780,000 distinct CDR3 sequences, 56% of them singletons, with about 26% in the top ten. Sequenced: blood. The receptors were sampled from a man aged 40-55 years in good health.

This clonotype was counted only a few times. The V and J genes are TRBV6-5 and TRBJ2-3; no firm D call. V was shortened by 6 bases and J by 10 bases, with 14 bases between the two germline ends. The CDR3 covers 12 residues. The germline CDR1 and CDR2 sequences are MNHEY and SVGAGI. The CDR3 DNA sequence: TGTGCCAGCAGCTCTCTCGGACGTGCGCAGTATTTT. This encodes CASSSLGRAQYF.

The J gene is TRBJ1-2, the V gene TRBV12-3 or TRBV12-4; no firm D call. The CDR3 sequence is 14 residues long. V lost 1 base and J lost 4, with 10 bases in between. CDR3 nucleotide sequence: TGTGCCAGCAGTTTAGGGGGAGCCTTCTATGGCTACACCTTC. This gives the protein CASSLGGAFYGYTF.

CDR3 sequence (DNA): TGTGCCAGCTCACCAACGACAGAATTAGCCAAAAACATTCAGTACTTC. Translation gives CASSPTTELAKNIQYF. The chain joins TRBV18 to TRBJ2-4, with D possibly TRBD1 on 5 matching bases. The length of the CDR3 is 16 residues. Germline V gene data show CDR1 as KGHSH and CDR2 as LQKENI. V was pared by 2 bases and J by 0 bases, with 11 bases between.

The chain couples TRBV20-1 to TRBJ2-7; perhaps TRBD2 as D (5 bases). V lost 1 base and J 3 bases, leaving 13 bases between the germline ends. The germline V gene has CDR1 DFQATT and CDR2 SNEGSKA (reference sequence). The CDR3 extends over 14 amino acids. DNA of the CDR3: TGCAGTGCTAGAGCAACAAACAGCGGCTACGAGCAGTACTTC. It codes for CSARATNSGYEQYF.

Comment on this clonotype: The junction departs from the called germline gene at one end, perhaps through a read error. V usage is TRBV5-1 and J usage is TRBJ2-3, with 9 positions matching TRBD1. Germline loops: CDR1 SGHRS, CDR2 YFSETQ. This CDR3 is built from 14 residues. The DNA for the CDR3 is TGCGCCGGCAGCTCGACAGGGGGTAGGGATACGCAGTATTTT. The encoded protein is CAGSSTGGRDTQYF.